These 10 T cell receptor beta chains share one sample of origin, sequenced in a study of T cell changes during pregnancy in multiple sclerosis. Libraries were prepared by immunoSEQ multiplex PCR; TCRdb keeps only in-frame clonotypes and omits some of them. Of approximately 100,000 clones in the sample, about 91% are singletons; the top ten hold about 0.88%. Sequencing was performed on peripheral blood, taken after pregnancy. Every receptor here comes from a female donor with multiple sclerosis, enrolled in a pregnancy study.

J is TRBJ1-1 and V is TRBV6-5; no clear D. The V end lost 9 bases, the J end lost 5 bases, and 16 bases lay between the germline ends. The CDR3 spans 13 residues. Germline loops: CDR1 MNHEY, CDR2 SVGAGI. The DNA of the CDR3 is TGTGCCAGTACCCCCCGGGGAAGGACTGAAGCTTTCTTT. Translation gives CASTPRGRTEAFF.

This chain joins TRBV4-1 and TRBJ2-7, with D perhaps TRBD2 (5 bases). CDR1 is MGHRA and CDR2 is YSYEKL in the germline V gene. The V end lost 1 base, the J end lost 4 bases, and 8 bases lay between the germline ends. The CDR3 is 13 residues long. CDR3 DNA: TGCGCCAGCAGCCAAGGGAGGATTTACGAGCAGTACTTC. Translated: CASSQGRIYEQYF.

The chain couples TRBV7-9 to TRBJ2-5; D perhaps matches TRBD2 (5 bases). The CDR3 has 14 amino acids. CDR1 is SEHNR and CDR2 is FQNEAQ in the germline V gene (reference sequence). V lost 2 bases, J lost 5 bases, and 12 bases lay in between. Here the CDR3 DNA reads TGTGCCAGCAGCTTAACCGGAGGCGGGGAGACCCAGTACTTC. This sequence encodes CASSLTGGGETQYF.

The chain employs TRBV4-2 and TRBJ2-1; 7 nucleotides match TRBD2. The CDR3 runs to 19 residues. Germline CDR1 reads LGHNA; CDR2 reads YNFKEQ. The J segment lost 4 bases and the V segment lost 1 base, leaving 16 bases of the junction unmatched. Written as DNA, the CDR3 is TGTGCCAGCAGCCAAGGAGGACTCGGGGGGAGGGTCCAATACAATGAGCAGTTCTTC. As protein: CASSQGGLGGRVQYNEQFF.

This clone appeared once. CDR3: CASSFSDGGYEQYF. CDR3 in DNA: TGTGCCAGTAGTTTCTCGGACGGAGGCTACGAGCAGTACTTC. The chain has TRBV19 and TRBJ2-7; possible D gene TRBD2, 5 bases. The CDR3 runs 14 residues. From germline, CDR1 is LNHDA and CDR2 SQIVND (reference sequence). V lost 5 bases, J lost 3 bases, and 14 bases lay in between.

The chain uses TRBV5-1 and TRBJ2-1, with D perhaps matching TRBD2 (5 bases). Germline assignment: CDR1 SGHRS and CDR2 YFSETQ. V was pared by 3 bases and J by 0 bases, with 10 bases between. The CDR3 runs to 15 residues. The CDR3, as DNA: TGCGCCAGCAGCTCGGACTCAGGCTCCTACAATGAGCAGTTCTTC. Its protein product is CASSSDSGSYNEQFF.

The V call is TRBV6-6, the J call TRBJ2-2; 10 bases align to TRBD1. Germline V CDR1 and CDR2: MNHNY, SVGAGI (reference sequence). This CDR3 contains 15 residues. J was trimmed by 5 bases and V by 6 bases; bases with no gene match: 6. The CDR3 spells CASSTPGQGTGELFF. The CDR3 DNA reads TGTGCCAGCAGCACCCCGGGACAGGGGACCGGGGAGCTGTTTTTT.

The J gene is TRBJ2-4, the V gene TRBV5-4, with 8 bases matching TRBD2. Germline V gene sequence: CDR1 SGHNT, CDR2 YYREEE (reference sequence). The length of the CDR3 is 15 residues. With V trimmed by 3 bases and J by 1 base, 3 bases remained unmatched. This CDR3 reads CASSSGGEAKNIQYF. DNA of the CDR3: TGTGCCAGCAGCTCGGGAGGGGAGGCCAAAAACATTCAGTACTTC.

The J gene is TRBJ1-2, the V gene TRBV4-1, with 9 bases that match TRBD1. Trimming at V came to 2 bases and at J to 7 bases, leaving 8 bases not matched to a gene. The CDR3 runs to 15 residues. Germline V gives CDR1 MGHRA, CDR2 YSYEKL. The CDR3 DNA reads TGCGCCAGCAGCCAAACGACAGGGGGTCAAAGTGGCTACACCTTC. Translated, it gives CASSQTTGGQSGYTF.

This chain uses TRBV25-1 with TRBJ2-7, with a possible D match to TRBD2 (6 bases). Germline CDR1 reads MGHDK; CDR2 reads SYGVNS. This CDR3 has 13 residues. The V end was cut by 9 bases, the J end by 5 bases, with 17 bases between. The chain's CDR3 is CASSPRGGNEQYF. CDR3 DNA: TGTGCCAGTTCCCCACGGGGCGGGAACGAGCAGTACTTC.